This T cell receptor (beta chain) was obtained from a study of cytomegalovirus exposure and HLA in healthy donors. In the PCR, 60 Vbeta and 13 Jbeta primers were used. TCRdb's table, derived via immunoSEQ multiplex PCR, lists solely in-frame clones and lacks some. Seen here are 100,000 to 150,000 clones, around 83% observed once, and the top ten hold around 3%. Broader study findings: TCR beta chains associated with HLA were, in a later analysis, more clonally expanded than equally common others. Whilst most TCR sequences proved rare, a subset of public TCRs occurred across many donors. The authors later linked a missense DCLRE1C variant to TCR beta V- and J-gene trimming.

This CDR3 is built from 16 residues. Concerning this clone itself: Its antigen is undetermined.

The sample taken for sequencing was PBMCs. The source is a woman between 18 and 29 years old in good health and CMV-seropositive. The chain links TRBV21-1 to TRBJ1-2; TRBD1 reflects the table's D call only, with no check against the DNA. TRBV21-1 is marked as a pseudogene. CDR3 nucleotide sequence: TGTGCCAGCAGCATTTCGTCTCAGGGGACTAACTATGGCTACACCTTC. It encodes CASSISSQGTNYGYTF.